This T cell receptor (beta chain) originates from a study of vaccination and CD4 T cells after COVID-19. Study at large: Six males and four females, two of them Hispanic, were enrolled as convalescents. Overlapping spike peptides of SARS-CoV-2, HCoV-NL63, HCoV-OC43 and HCoV-229E stimulated the cells.

This clonotype has just one count. Its matching antigen is unknown. Cultured CD4+ T cell DNA underwent sequencing with the Oncomine TCR Beta short-read assay. TCRdb redid the calling of the PCR reads with MiXCR, one entry per CDR3 protein. The sample yields roughly 15,000 distinct CDR3 sequences, roughly 45% seen once. Treatment meaning: roughly 11-day PBMC culture with coronavirus spike peptide pools or control peptides (ViraFEST assay). The CDR3 length is 16 residues. Trimming pared 0 bases from V and 3 bases from J, leaving 15 bases between. Germline V gene data show CDR1 as SGHRS and CDR2 as YFSETQ.

J is TRBJ2-5 and V is TRBV5-1, with D possibly matching TRBD2 (6 bases). The TCR sequence derives from a human donor who had recovered from COVID-19. What was sequenced was CD4+ T cells from blood, cultured in vitro. CDR3 DNA: TGCGCCAGCAGCTTGGATCCTCGCGGGATCAAAGAGACCCAGTACTTC. It specifies CASSLDPRGIKETQYF.